This T cell receptor beta chain was captured in a study of control samples from healthy donors and cancer patients. This CDR3 spans 16 amino acids. Repertoires were generated with immunoSEQ multiplex PCR, while TCRdb's copy carries only in-frame clones and drops some. The sample has tens of thousands of clones, roughly 90% seen once. Sequenced material: PBMCs. This clonotype originated in a man aged 55 to 70 with colorectal cancer. The rearrangement links TRBV21-1 to TRBJ2-7. TRBV21-1 is labeled a pseudogene. DNA of the CDR3: TGTGCCAGCAGCAAACCGAGGGGTGAGCTCTCCTACGAGCAGTACTTC. As protein: CASSKPRGELSYEQYF.